This T cell receptor beta chain was documented in a study of PD-L1 blockade in urothelial cancer. Germline assignment: CDR1 MNHNY and CDR2 SVGAGI (reference sequence). The CDR3 runs to 16 residues. Trimming at V came to 0 bases and at J to 7 bases, leaving 8 bases not matched to a gene. Every PCR got spiked synthetic TCR analog templates. Here immunoSEQ multiplex PCR was the method, and the copy in TCRdb shows in-frame clones only, minus some. The data contain tens of thousands of clones, approximately 91% of them seen just once; the ten biggest clones take up approximately 9%. The receptor was isolated from a man aged 55 to 69 with urothelial cancer. The chain uses TRBV6-6 and TRBJ2-7, with 11 bases aligning to TRBD2. Source: PBMCs, taken around atezolizumab (anti-PD-L1) treatment. The CDR3 DNA is TGTGCCAGCAGTTACTCGGTAGCGGGAGGGCCAGGGGAGCAGTACTTC. Amino acid sequence: CASSYSVAGGPGEQYF.